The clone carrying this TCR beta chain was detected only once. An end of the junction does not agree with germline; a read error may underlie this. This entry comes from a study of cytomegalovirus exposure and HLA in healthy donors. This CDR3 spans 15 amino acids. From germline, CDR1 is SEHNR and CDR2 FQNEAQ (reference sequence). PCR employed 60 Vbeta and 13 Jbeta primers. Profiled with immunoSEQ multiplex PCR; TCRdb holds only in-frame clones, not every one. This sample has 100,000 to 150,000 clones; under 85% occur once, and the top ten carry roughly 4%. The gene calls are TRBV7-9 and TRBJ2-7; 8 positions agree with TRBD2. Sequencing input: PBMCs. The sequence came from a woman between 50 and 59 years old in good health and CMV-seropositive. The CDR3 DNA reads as TGTTCCAGCAGCTTAGGTCCGGGGGGGGCCAGCGAGCAGTACTTC. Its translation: CSSSLGPGGASEQYF.